This T cell receptor (beta chain) was captured by sequencing in a study of T cell responses to AZD1222 COVID-19 vaccine. Study-wide points: Spike-specific TCR breadth rose after two AZD1222 doses, and depth rose as well.

Germline values: CDR1 GTSNPN, CDR2 SVGIG (reference sequence). The germline V and J ends were trimmed by 2 bases and 0 bases, with 11 bases remaining between them. The CDR3 runs to 15 residues. The table came from immunoSEQ multiplex PCR; TCRdb's copy has only in-frame clones and leaves some out. The data show under 130,000 clones, 80% to 90% seen once. In regard to this clone: Its antigen is currently unknown.

The chain employs TRBV30 and TRBJ1-5, with a weak D call TRBD1 (6 bases). The starting material was peripheral blood, obtained on day 0 of AZD1222 vaccination. The clonotype comes from an adult in good health. CDR3 DNA: TGTGCCTGGAGTCGGAACAGGGCTAGCAATCAGCCCCAGCATTTT. It codes for CAWSRNRASNQPQHF.